This TCR beta chain was captured by sequencing in a study of regulatory T cells in long-lasting Graves disease. Study-level background: More than 5 years of antithyroid drugs with positive TSH receptor antibodies defined persistent Graves' disease. Study conclusions and caveats: For persistent Graves' patients, TCR diversity was lower than for newly diagnosed ones. There were preferences for TRBV28, TRBJ1-2 and TRBJ2-5 in persistent disease. Results may be inaccurate due to the small sample size.

Sequencing libraries for TCR beta were prepared with iRepertoire HTBI primers and Arm-PCR of CDR3 regions. TCRdb used MiXCR to reprocess the multiplex PCR reads, holding one entry per CDR3 protein. Of over 250,000 distinct CDR3 sequences listed, 20% to 25% are singletons. A remark on this clonotype: No antigen is known for it.

Per the germline V gene, CDR1 is MNHEY and CDR2 is SVGAGI. V lost 2 bases and J lost 6, with 8 bases in between. The length of the CDR3 is 12 residues. Time point specified: persistent/refractory GD, antithyroid drugs over 5 years with positive TRAb. Scientists built the TCR library using RNA that was extracted from PBMCs. The specimen comprised peripheral blood mononuclear cells (PBMCs), sampled when the disease was refractory, from a patient treated with antithyroid drugs. This clonotype originated in a female donor with Graves disease. The gene calls are TRBV6-5 and TRBJ2-7, with D unresolved. Here the CDR3 DNA reads TGTGCCAGCAGTTACATTGGCGGCGAGCAGTACTTC. The encoded protein is CASSYIGGEQYF.